Sequencing of this TCR beta chain was carried out in a study of T cells in women clearing cervical HPV infection. Study information: Control women cleared a single incident HPV16 infection within 12 months.

The data were produced by immunoSEQ multiplex PCR, yet TCRdb's version contains in-frame clones alone and is incomplete. Reported are fewer than 20,000 clones; the ten largest clones contain about 15%. In regard to this clone: Its target is not known. The read comes to an end 3 residues before the CDR3 does, leaving the germline J gene to fill in the end.

Overall study results and limits: CIN3+ cases had significantly higher TCR repertoire richness than controls, but evenness did not differ.

This CDR3 region has 14 residues. Germline V lookup: CDR1 MGHRA, CDR2 YSYEKL. With 2 bases removed from V and 5 bases from J, the gap between germline ends came to 9 bases. The J gene is TRBJ2-2, the V gene TRBV4-1; the D gene is possibly TRBD2 (5 bases). The sequence derives from a woman between 18 and 75 years old with a cervical HPV16 infection that either progressed to CIN3+ or cleared (not recorded which). The source material was blood buffy coat. CDR3 DNA (partial): TGCGCCAGCAGCCAACGGGCGGGTACCGGGGAG. Its protein product is CASSQRAGTGE. The whole CDR3 is CASSQRAGTGELFF.